The text below deals with one TCR beta chain. Its specificity is unknown. This sample is part of a study of graft-versus-host responses after intestinal transplantation. Whole-study findings and limits: Peak GvH clone levels in circulation were associated with early post-transplant HvG declines.

Graft-derived tissue was subjected to processing to liberate intraepithelial and lamina propria lymphocytes. Using immunoSEQ multiplex PCR, the repertoire was profiled, and TCRdb retains in-frame clones only, with some absent. The table has roughly 2,100 clones, 85% seen once. The V gene lost 4 bases and the J gene lost 0 bases, with 10 bases spanning the gap. The germline V gene has CDR1 SGHRS and CDR2 YFSETQ. The length of the CDR3 is 14 residues. The TCR sequence derives from a human patient who received an intestinal transplant, so some T cells may come from the graft donor. The material was ileum tissue, obtained about 52 days after intestinal transplant. The rearrangement joins TRBV5-1 to TRBJ1-2; no reliable D call. CDR3 DNA: TGCGCCAGCAGCCCCGAGGAGACTAACTATGGCTACACCTTC. Its protein is CASSPEETNYGYTF.